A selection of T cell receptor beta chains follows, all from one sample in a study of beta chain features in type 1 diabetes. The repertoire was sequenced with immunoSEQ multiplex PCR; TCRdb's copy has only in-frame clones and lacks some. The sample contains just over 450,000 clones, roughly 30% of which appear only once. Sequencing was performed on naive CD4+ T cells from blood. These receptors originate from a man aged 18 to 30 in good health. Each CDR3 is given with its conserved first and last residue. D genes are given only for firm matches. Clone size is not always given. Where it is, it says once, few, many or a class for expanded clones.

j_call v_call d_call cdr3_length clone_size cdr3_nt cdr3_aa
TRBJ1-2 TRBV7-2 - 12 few TGTGCCAGCAGCCATTCCGTGGGTGGCTACACCTTC CASSHSVGGYTF
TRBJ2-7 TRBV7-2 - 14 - TGTGCCAGCAGCTTAGAACGTGTCAGCTACGAGCAGTACTTC CASSLERVSYEQYF
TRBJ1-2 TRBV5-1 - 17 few TGCGCCAGCAGCCCCCAATGGGCGGGACGTGGGCAATATGGCTACACCTTC CASSPQWAGRGQYGYTF
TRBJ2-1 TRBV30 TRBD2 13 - TGTGCCTGGACCGGACTAGCGTACAATGAGCAGTTCTTC CAWTGLAYNEQFF
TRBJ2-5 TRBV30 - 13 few TGTGCCTGGTCACAGATGTACCAAGAGACCCAGTACTTC CAWSQMYQETQYF
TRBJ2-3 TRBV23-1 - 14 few TGCGCCGGGACTGGGGGACGACGGACAGATACGCAGTATTTT CAGTGGRRTDTQYF
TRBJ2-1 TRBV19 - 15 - TGTGCCAGTAGTCCCATAGGCGGAGCCCCCCCTGAGCAGTTCTTC CASSPIGGAPPEQFF
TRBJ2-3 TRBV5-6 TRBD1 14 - TGTGCCAGCAGCTTGGCTAGGGGGCCAGATACGCAGTATTTT CASSLARGPDTQYF
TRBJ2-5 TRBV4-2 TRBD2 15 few TGTGCCAGCAGCCAGGGACTAGCGGGAACGGAGACCCAGTACTTC CASSQGLAGTETQYF
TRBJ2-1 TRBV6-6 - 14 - TGTGCCAGCAGTTACTCGATAGGCGCGAGTGAGCAGTTCTTC CASSYSIGASEQFF
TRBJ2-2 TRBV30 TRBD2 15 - TGTGCCTGGAGAACAGCGGGAGAACGCACCGGGGAGCTGTTTTTT CAWRTAGERTGELFF
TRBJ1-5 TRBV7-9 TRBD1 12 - TGTGCCAGCAGTCGACAGGGTGGGCCCCAGCATTTT CASSRQGGPQHF
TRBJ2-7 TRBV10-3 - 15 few TGTGCCATCAGTGAGAGGCCAGGTTCCACCGACGAGCAGTACTTC CAISERPGSTDEQYF
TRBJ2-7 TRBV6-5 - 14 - TGTGCCAGCAGTTACTCGCAGCACAAGGGCGAGCAGTACTTC CASSYSQHKGEQYF